The clone carrying this TCR beta chain was recorded many times. This sample is drawn from a study of early T cells in non-severe SARS-CoV-2 infection. Across the study: With bulk RNA from unsorted whole blood as input, sequencing yielded unpaired chains.

CDR1 and CDR2 (germline): SGHRS, YFSETQ. V shed 4 bases and J shed 7 bases, with 15 bases lying between them. CDR3 length equals 14 residues. TCRdb reanalysed the 5' RACE reads using MiXCR and keeps one entry per CDR3 protein. The sample includes under 65,000 distinct CDR3 sequences, approximately 12% of them seen just once. The source is an adult who was a healthcare worker with PCR-confirmed SARS-CoV-2 infection or an uninfected control (not recorded which). Input material: whole blood. The genes are TRBV5-1 and TRBJ2-1, with D perhaps TRBD2 (5 bases). CDR3 in DNA: TGCGCCAGCAGCCCACTAGGGTCGCTGAATGAGCAGTTCTTC. Its translation is CASSPLGSLNEQFF.